These T cell receptor beta chains were read from a single sample in a study of T cells after yellow fever vaccination. In TCRdb, the 5' RACE reads were re-called with MiXCR into one record per CDR3 protein. The table shows just under 600,000 distinct CDR3 sequences, with approximately 15% occurring only once. The sample was PBMCs, taken on the day of the yellow fever booster vaccination. The receptors stem from a man aged 25-45 years who received the YFV17D yellow fever vaccine. The CDR3 runs from the conserved cysteine through the conserved F or W. A D gene is named only where the DNA matches it firmly. Where a row states a size, it is once, few, many or the class of an expanded clone; other rows omit it.

J gene	clone size	D gene	V gene	CDR3 DNA	CDR3 protein
TRBJ1-4	few	-	TRBV7-8	TGTGCCAGCCGCCCGGGGGGGGGTGAAAAACTGTTTTTT	CASRPGGGEKLFF
TRBJ2-7	-	TRBD2	TRBV4-3	TGCGCCAGCAGCCAAGAAAGACTAGCGGGAGGCGAGCAGTACTTC	CASSQERLAGGEQYF
TRBJ2-6	-	-	TRBV19	TGTGCCAGTAGGCGGTTCTCTGGGGCCAACGTCCTGACTTTC	CASRRFSGANVLTF
TRBJ2-5	many	-	TRBV12-3/TRBV12-4	TGTGCCAGCAGTTCAGACAGTAAGGGAGAGACCCAGTACTTC	CASSSDSKGETQYF
TRBJ2-7	few	TRBD1	TRBV7-9	TGTGCCAGCAGCTTAACCGGGACAGTCTCCTACGAGCAGTACTTC	CASSLTGTVSYEQYF
TRBJ2-2	-	-	TRBV10-3	TGTGCCATCAGCCGAGACACCGGGGAGCTGTTTTTT	CAISRDTGELFF
TRBJ1-5	-	-	TRBV3-1	TGTGCCAGCAGCCAGGGCGGGGTCGGGCAGCCCCAGCATTTT	CASSQGGVGQPQHF
TRBJ2-7	-	TRBD2	TRBV5-6	TGTGCCAGCAGCTTGAGAGCGGGGCTTCACTTC	CASSLRAGLHF
TRBJ2-1	few	-	TRBV7-2	TGTGCCAGCAGCTTCCAGGGTAGGAGTAATGAGCAGTTCTTC	CASSFQGRSNEQFF
TRBJ2-1	-	TRBD2	TRBV29-1	TGCAGCGCGCTGACTAGCGGGAGAGGACCCTACAATGAGCAGTTCTTC	CSALTSGRGPYNEQFF
TRBJ1-1	-	-	TRBV5-4	TGTGCCAGCAGCAGAGGCGCTGAAGCTTTCTTT	CASSRGAEAFF
TRBJ2-3	-	-	TRBV7-9	TGTGCCAGCAGCTCGCCGACCCCCGCAGATACGCAGTATTTT	CASSSPTPADTQYF
TRBJ2-7	-	TRBD1	TRBV3-1	TGTGCCTGCAGCCATCCCGGGACAGGGGGGGGTGAGCAGTACTTC	CACSHPGTGGGEQYF
TRBJ2-7	few	-	TRBV4-3	TGCGCCAGCAGCCAAGAAAGCAGGGAGAACTACGAGCAGTACTTC	CASSQESRENYEQYF
TRBJ2-1	few	-	TRBV28	TGTGCCAGCAGTTTGACACGTCCCCGATCGGATGAGCAGTTCTTC	CASSLTRPRSDEQFF
TRBJ2-3	-	-	TRBV4-3	TGCGCCAGCAGCCAAGATAGGGGAGTCCTCACAGATACGCAGTATTTT	CASSQDRGVLTDTQYF
TRBJ2-2	few	-	TRBV3-1	TGTGCCAGCAGCCAAGTTGCTAGGAGCGGGGAGCTGTTTTTT	CASSQVARSGELFF
TRBJ2-3	few	-	TRBV5-6	TGTGCCAGCAGCTTGGGGTCGATGGGAGCGCTAAGCACAGATACGCAGTATTTT	CASSLGSMGALSTDTQYF
TRBJ2-7	-	-	TRBV5-1	TGCGCCAGCAGCGACGGACCATCGCAGGGGTACGAGCAGTACTTC	CASSDGPSQGYEQYF
TRBJ2-7	-	TRBD2	TRBV3-1	TGTGCCAGCAGCCCCAGGAGACTAGCGGGACAGTACTTC	CASSPRRLAGQYF
TRBJ2-1	few	-	TRBV6-1	TGTGCCAGCAGTGACCGACTAGTTAGTTACAATGAGCAGTTCTTC	CASSDRLVSYNEQFF
TRBJ2-5	few	-	TRBV5-6	TGTGCCAGCAGCCAAAGTGGGACCCAGTACTTC	CASSQSGTQYF
TRBJ2-7	-	-	TRBV7-2	TGTGCCAGCAGCCCCACACCAGGAGCCTACGAGCAGTACTTC	CASSPTPGAYEQYF
TRBJ2-2	-	-	TRBV6-5	TGTGCCAGCAAAAAACGCGTTTCGCGGGACACCGGGGAGCTGTTTTTT	CASKKRVSRDTGELFF
TRBJ2-2	-	TRBD2	TRBV5-1	TGCGCCAGCCGAGCCGGACTAGCGGGAGCCGGGGAGCTGTTTTTT	CASRAGLAGAGELFF
TRBJ2-2	-	-	TRBV7-6	TGTGCCAGCAGCTTAAATGTGCCGAACACCGGGGAGCTGTTTTTT	CASSLNVPNTGELFF
TRBJ2-7	few	TRBD2	TRBV10-2	TGCGCCAGCAGCCCTCGTATACCGGCTAGCGGGAGGGCCTCGCCCTCCTACGAGCAGTACTTC	CASSPRIPASGRASPSYEQYF